Listed here are 28 T cell receptor beta chains from one sample, sequenced in a study of identical twins. MiXCR was run by TCRdb on the 5' RACE reads, yielding one entry per CDR3 protein. The table has 200,000 to 300,000 distinct CDR3 sequences, 10% to 13% seen once. The sample was memory T cells sorted from blood. Every receptor here comes from a man in his fifties in good health.

This clonotype was counted a few times. This chain links TRBV15 with TRBJ2-1; possibly TRBD2 for D (6 bases). The V end was cut by 0 bases, the J end by 5 bases, with 14 bases between. The CDR3 runs 16 residues. The germline V gene encodes CDR1 LNHNV and CDR2 YYDKDF (reference sequence). CDR3 residues: CATSRDVAGKDNEQFF. The CDR3 DNA follows: TGTGCCACCAGCAGAGATGTGGCGGGGAAGGACAATGAGCAGTTCTTC.

This chain joins TRBV9 and TRBJ2-3; 9 bases map to TRBD1. The V gene end was trimmed by 3 bases and the J gene end by 6 bases; junction bases not matched to a gene: 5. The germline CDR1 and CDR2 sequences are SGDLS and YYNGEE. CDR3 length equals 14 residues. The CDR3 region is CASSATGGEDTQYF. For the CDR3, the DNA is TGTGCCAGCAGCGCTACAGGGGGCGAGGATACGCAGTATTTT.

This clonotype was picked up a small number of times. An end of the junction does not agree with germline; a read error may underlie this. The CDR3 coding sequence is TGTGCCAGCAGCTACTTTCAACGCTCGGGATTGGGCACTGAAGCTTTCTTT. This codes for CASSYFQRSGLGTEAFF. V is TRBV6-5 and J is TRBJ1-1; no reliable D call. CDR3 length equals 17 residues. Germline V gene sequence: CDR1 MNHEY, CDR2 SVGAGI.

The chain carries TRBV20-1 and TRBJ2-7; 9 bases fit TRBD1. Looked up from germline, CDR1 is DFQATT and CDR2 is SNEGSKA (reference sequence). J lost 2 bases, V lost 2 bases, and 7 bases had no gene match. There are 15 residues in the CDR3. Here the CDR3 DNA reads TGCAGTGCTAGATCAGCCGGGACAGGGACCTACGAGCAGTACTTC. Its translation: CSARSAGTGTYEQYF.

This chain joins TRBV27 and TRBJ2-7; D is perhaps TRBD1 or TRBD2 (5 bases each). Trimming cost V 4 bases and J 7 bases, with 11 bases left between them. Germline V gene sequence: CDR1 MNHEY, CDR2 SMNVEV (reference sequence). The CDR3 has 12 residues. The chain's CDR3 is CASSSVGTEQYF. The DNA of the CDR3 is TGTGCCAGCAGTTCCGTGGGGACGGAGCAGTACTTC.

This clonotype was counted between two and nine times. The V gene is TRBV4-3, the J gene TRBJ1-4; TRBD1 might be the D (5 bases). The V and J ends lost 7 bases and 6 bases respectively, with 15 bases between them. In germline, CDR1 is LGHNA, CDR2 YSLEER. The CDR3 spans 14 residues. The CDR3 nucleotides read TGCGCCAGCACGATCACAGGAACGGATGAAAAACTGTTTTTT. This gives the protein CASTITGTDEKLFF.

The rearrangement joins TRBV7-2 to TRBJ2-4, with 7 bases matching TRBD2. Germline CDR1 and CDR2: SGHTA and FQGNSA. Unmatched junction bases numbered 14, after V lost 5 bases and J lost 7 bases. This CDR3 is 16 amino acids long. The DNA for the CDR3 is TGTGCCAGCAGCCCCCAGCGGGGCGGAGCAAGGAACATTCAGTACTTC. It codes for CASSPQRGGARNIQYF. Combining the CDR3 with reference TRBV7-2 and TRBJ2-4 gives the whole variable domain GAGVSQSPSNKVTEKGKDVELRCDPISGHTALYWYRQSLGQGLEFLIYFQGNSAPDKSGLPSDRFSAERTGGSVSTLTIQRTQQEDSAVYLCASSPQRGGARNIQYFGAGTRLSVL.

This clonotype was found many times. This chain connects TRBV11-2 to TRBJ2-1; D is ambiguous. Germline V lookup: CDR1 SGHAT, CDR2 FQNNGV. Trimming removed 5 bases from V and 5 bases from J, with 16 bases in between. The CDR3 runs 15 residues. The CDR3 is CASSTYRSFDNEQFF. The CDR3, as DNA: TGTGCCAGCAGCACGTACAGAAGCTTCGACAATGAGCAGTTCTTC.

V gene TRBV6-5 combines with J gene TRBJ2-3; TRBD2 aligns across 12 bases. The CDR3 has 15 amino acids. The ends lost 4 bases at V and 6 bases at J; junction bases unmatched: 5. The germline gives CDR1 MNHEY, CDR2 SVGAGI. The CDR3 nucleotides are TGTGCCAGCAGTTCCACTAGCGGGGGGTGGGATACGCAGTATTTT. Translated, it gives CASSSTSGGWDTQYF.

This clonotype was recorded many times. The rearrangement links TRBV4-3 to TRBJ2-1; the D is unclear. Germline loops: CDR1 LGHNA, CDR2 YSLEER. The V gene lost 3 bases and the J gene lost 8 bases, with 11 bases spanning the gap. The CDR3 length is 13 residues. The CDR3 loop reads CASSQFLDDEQFF. The CDR3 nucleotides are TGCGCCAGCAGCCAGTTCCTAGATGATGAGCAGTTCTTC.

This clonotype was recorded at least ten times. The J gene is TRBJ2-3, the V gene TRBV4-1; TRBD1 agrees at 7 bases. Germline V gene lookup returns CDR1 MGHRA and CDR2 YSYEKL. V lost 1 base and J lost 4; bases outside the gene matches: 5. CDR3 length: 15 residues. The CDR3 DNA follows: TGCGCCAGCAGCCAAGGGGACAGAAAGGCAGATACGCAGTATTTT. Translating gives CASSQGDRKADTQYF.

In its sample, this clonotype was seen many times. The chain employs TRBV5-1 and TRBJ2-1, with D possibly TRBD2 on 5 matching bases. Looked up from germline, CDR1 is SGHRS and CDR2 is YFSETQ. Trimming left V 1 base short and J 0 bases short, with 8 bases between. The CDR3 has 15 residues. The CDR3 DNA sequence: TGCGCCAGCAGCTTGACCGGGGTCTCCTACAATGAGCAGTTCTTC. Its protein product is CASSLTGVSYNEQFF.

This clonotype has just a few counts. The chain combines TRBV6-1 with TRBJ2-7, with 7 bases aligning to TRBD1. The CDR3 length is 19 residues. Germline lookup yields CDR1 MNHNS and CDR2 SASEGT. With 8 bases clipped from V and 2 bases from J, the junction kept 24 bases outside the gene matches. For the CDR3, the DNA is TGTGCCAGCGGAGGAACACGGGACAGTGTTGTTACGTACACCTACGAGCAGTACTTC. This codes for CASGGTRDSVVTYTYEQYF.

J is TRBJ2-1 and V is TRBV12-3 or TRBV12-4; TRBD1 matches 9 bases. Trimming cost V 5 bases and J 7 bases; bases outside gene matches: 6. There are 14 residues in the CDR3. The CDR3 DNA is TGTGCCAGCAGTATGGGACAGGGAGGAAATGAGCAGTTCTTC. It encodes CASSMGQGGNEQFF.

This clonotype was observed a handful of times. The chain is built from TRBV6-6 and TRBJ2-7, with D perhaps TRBD1 (5 bases). The CDR3 sequence is 13 residues long. The germline gives CDR1 MNHNY, CDR2 SVGAGI (reference sequence). V lost 6 bases, J lost 3 bases, and 12 bases lay in between. The CDR3 nucleotides are TGTGCCAGCAGCTTAGACAGCTACTACGAGCAGTACTTC. Amino acid sequence: CASSLDSYYEQYF.

The table lists this clonotype with many counts. This chain connects TRBV29-1 to TRBJ2-5; 9 nucleotides align to TRBD1. The length of the CDR3 is 14 residues. With V trimmed by 1 base and J by 7 bases, 7 bases remained unmatched. Germline CDR1 reads SQVTM; CDR2 reads ANQGSEA. CDR3: CSVEGRTGDGTQYF. In DNA, the CDR3 is TGCAGCGTTGAAGGGAGGACAGGGGATGGGACCCAGTACTTC.

The chain links TRBV9 to TRBJ2-3, with 7 bases lining up with TRBD2. This CDR3 spans 16 amino acids. The germline gives CDR1 SGDLS, CDR2 YYNGEE. Losses at the gene ends were 0 bases for V and 0 bases for J; bases not matched to a gene: 4. CDR3 region: CASSVGLAASTDTQYF. The CDR3 DNA sequence: TGTGCCAGCAGCGTAGGGCTAGCGGCTAGCACAGATACGCAGTATTTT.

This clonotype was seen repeatedly, ten times or more. The CDR3 DNA reads TGTGCCAGCAGCCCCGGGACTAGCGTTATCTACGAGCAGTACTTC. Its protein product is CASSPGTSVIYEQYF. The J gene is TRBJ2-7, the V gene TRBV7-8; TRBD2 agrees at 10 bases. In germline, CDR1 is SGHVS, CDR2 FQNEAQ. With V trimmed by 5 bases and J by 3 bases, 7 bases remained unmatched. The CDR3 spans 15 residues.

This chain links TRBV5-1 with TRBJ1-4, with 7 nucleotides matching TRBD1. Trimming at V came to 3 bases and at J to 4 bases, leaving 6 bases not matched to a gene. The CDR3 runs to 15 residues. Germline V gene lookup returns CDR1 SGHRS and CDR2 YFSETQ. CDR3 residues: CASSSEGQLNEKLFF. The CDR3 nucleotides are TGCGCCAGCAGCTCGGAGGGACAGCTTAATGAAAAACTGTTTTTT.

This clonotype was detected only a few times. The rearrangement uses TRBV4-3 and TRBJ1-1; 7 nucleotides align to TRBD1. Germline assignment: CDR1 LGHNA and CDR2 YSLEER. The CDR3 is made up of 15 amino acids. Trimming at V came to 1 base and at J to 4 bases, leaving 6 bases not matched to a gene. CDR3 amino acids: CASSQATGWGTEAFF. Written as DNA, the CDR3 is TGCGCCAGCAGCCAAGCGACAGGGTGGGGCACTGAAGCTTTCTTT.

This clonotype occurred many times. The chain joins TRBV12-3 or TRBV12-4 to TRBJ1-3; D uncertain. The CDR3 is 15 amino acids. Trimming cost V 5 bases and J 2 bases, with 13 bases left between them. CDR3 in DNA: TGTGCCAGCAGTCCCCCGGGGTCGACTGGAAACACCATATATTTT. Translated, it gives CASSPPGSTGNTIYF.

This clonotype was observed at least ten times. The chain employs TRBV2 and TRBJ2-1; no definite D call. Germline-derived CDR1 and CDR2 are SNHLY and FYNNEI. This CDR3 comprises 11 residues. With 6 bases removed from V and 6 bases from J, the gap between germline ends came to 6 bases. CDR3: CASSGLNEQFF. The CDR3 DNA follows: TGTGCCAGCAGCGGCCTCAATGAGCAGTTCTTC.

This clonotype was detected many times. The chain carries TRBV18 and TRBJ2-6; TRBD1 might be the D (6 bases). Germline V gene lookup returns CDR1 KGHSH and CDR2 LQKENI. CDR3 length equals 17 residues. The germline V and J ends were trimmed by 2 bases and 0 bases, with 11 bases remaining between them. The CDR3 here is CASSPGTPLSGANVLTF. The DNA for the CDR3 is TGTGCCAGCTCACCAGGGACACCCCTCTCTGGGGCCAACGTCCTGACTTTC.

This clonotype has at least ten counts. The rearrangement links TRBV7-8 to TRBJ1-5; D remains unclear. V lost 4 bases, J lost 0 bases, and 10 bases lay in between. The CDR3 spans 15 residues. Per germline, CDR1 SGHVS and CDR2 FQNEAQ. CDR3 bases: TGTGCCAGCAGCTCTTTACTTTTTAGCAATCAGCCCCAGCATTTT. It specifies CASSSLLFSNQPQHF. Supplemented by reference TRBV7-8 and TRBJ1-5, the full variable domain reads GAGVSQSPRYKVAKRGQDVALRCDPISGHVSLFWYQQALGQGPEFLTYFQNEAQLDKSGLPSDRFFAERPEGSVSTLKIQRTQQEDSAVYLCASSSLLFSNQPQHFGDGTRLSIL.

At least ten counts were recorded for this clonotype. The genes are TRBV12-3 or TRBV12-4 and TRBJ1-2; the D gene is possibly TRBD1 (5 bases). CDR3 size: 15 residues. Trimming cost V 6 bases and J 0 bases, with 14 bases left between them. The CDR3 region is CASRAGTATNYGYTF. Here the CDR3 DNA reads TGTGCCAGCAGGGCCGGGACGGCTACTAACTATGGCTACACCTTC.

Only a few counts were recorded for this clonotype. The chain has TRBV4-3 and TRBJ2-3; D is possibly TRBD1 or TRBD2 (5 bases each). The CDR3 has 14 residues. Trimming took off 0 bases at V and 5 bases at J, with 9 bases between the two ends. Germline CDR1 LGHNA, CDR2 YSLEER. This CDR3 is CASSQDLGVDTQYF. The CDR3 DNA reads TGCGCCAGCAGCCAAGATCTGGGGGTAGATACGCAGTATTTT.

This clonotype was counted at least ten times. The rearrangement joins TRBV10-3 to TRBJ2-1, with 8 nucleotides matching TRBD2. The ends lost 3 bases at V and 5 bases at J; junction bases unmatched: 9. From germline, CDR1 is ENHRY and CDR2 SYGVKD. This CDR3 region has 16 residues. CDR3 loop: CAISDSGAGAHNEQFF. CDR3 DNA: TGTGCCATCAGTGACTCCGGAGCGGGAGCACACAATGAGCAGTTCTTC.

This clonotype was found many times. V usage is TRBV12-3 or TRBV12-4 and J usage is TRBJ1-5, with unresolved D. This CDR3 has 14 amino acids. Deletions cut 7 bases from V and 3 bases from J, with 13 bases between. This CDR3 is CASTPTAPNQPQHF. The CDR3 coding sequence is TGTGCCAGCACCCCCACAGCTCCCAATCAGCCCCAGCATTTT.